The rows below give T cell receptor beta chains drawn from one sample of a study of T cell repertoires in cytomegalovirus infection. TCRdb re-called the reads through MiXCR, storing one row per CDR3 protein. The data contain 650,000 to 900,000 distinct CDR3 sequences, roughly 28% of them singletons. What these receptors recognize is not known. The specimen comprised cultured CD8+ T cells from PBMCs, sampled from culture after CMV antigen stimulation. These receptors all come from a human donor in good health (CMV status not recorded). Some clones in this sample may be carry-over from other donors' samples. The conserved cysteine and the conserved F or W are not part of the CDR3 here. The D gene is left open where the match is weak.

ASSMGLAANNEQF,TRBV19,TRBJ2-1,TRBD2
ASSASPNEQF,TRBV11-2,TRBJ2-1,.
ASSPTPSATNEQF,TRBV18,TRBJ2-1,.
ASSLGYGNNQPQH,TRBV5-6,TRBJ1-5,.
ASSLVQGANEQF,TRBV7-9,TRBJ2-1,TRBD1
ASSANYGYT,TRBV6-1,TRBJ1-2,.
ASSLPGQGASGELF,TRBV7-9,TRBJ2-2,TRBD1
ASSPWTSNRETQY,TRBV28,TRBJ2-5,.
ASSPSGTVQPQH,TRBV7-9,TRBJ1-5,.
ASSLSGQGDYGYT,TRBV7-2,TRBJ1-2,TRBD1
ATSDLGSTVPGELF,TRBV24-1,TRBJ2-2,.
ASREVANYGYT,TRBV28,TRBJ1-2,.
SARDLRGASEQY,TRBV20-1,TRBJ2-7,.